Sequencing of this T cell receptor (beta chain) was carried out in a study of shared clonotypes between healthy human individuals (dated by TCRdb to about 2020). The study in broad terms: The cohort comprised two women and a few men aged 18 to 49 years. To increase sequencing depth and limit assay-specific biases, TCR repertoire library preparation and sequencing were carried out by different laboratories using diverse techniques. For each donor, CD4 naive and CD4 memory were each given three plates, CD8 naive was given two plates, and CD8 memory was given one plate. Per donor, leukapheresis produced somewhere between about 0.9 and 9.5 billion PBMCs. The study deeply sequenced blood TCR repertoires of about 5 healthy adults to estimate repertoire size and the extent of clonotype sharing between individuals. Paper-wide results and their limitations: Sharing across a few donors was observed for approximately 5% of naive CD4, less than 4% of naive CD8, about 2.5% of memory CD4, and around 0.4% of memory CD8 clonotypes. The genetic and exposure-history diversity represented was limited by the small number of donors. Only blood was sampled, and tissue TCR repertoires likely differ from those in blood. Incomplete sequencing was indicated by rarefaction of sorted-subset datasets, despite the large sequencing depth. Naive subsets generally had larger estimated clonotype richness than memory subsets did. Pairwise subsampling led to the expectation that sequencing depth would affect the degree of clonotype sharing among donors. Compared with non-shared clonotypes, the clonotypes found in all four sorted-subset donors had higher generation probabilities.

This clone was detected a few times. Its antigen remains unidentified. No quality values exist for individual bases; no much larger clone is one base distant. Donors were healthy HIV-negative adults with no recently reported acute infections or vaccinations. Only Caucasian adults living in Nashville, Tennessee, USA were represented among the donors. CD4+ T cells were enriched by magnetic negative selection; naive cells were then positively selected on CD45RA, and the negative fraction formed the memory subset. After blood collection by leukapheresis, PBMCs were isolated using Ficoll-Histopaque density gradient centrifugation and then cryopreserved in the vapor phase of liquid nitrogen. Purity and quantity of every magnetically sorted T cell population were checked by analytical flow cytometry. From each sorted fraction, genomic DNA was isolated and quantified by UV absorbance on a Nanodrop 2000c.

Reading from cysteine to phenylalanine, the CDR3 counts 13 amino acids. Here the CDR3 DNA is all that survives: 39 bases in frame from base 1. The germline V gene (reference sequence) sets CDR1 to SSHAT and CDR2 to FNYEAQ. V is shortened by 0 bases, J by 3 bases, and the region joining them spans 4 bases. TCR CDR3 regions were amplified from genomic DNA by multiplex PCR using the deep immunoSEQ assay. Genomic DNA extracted from each cell subset was distributed evenly over all wells of several immunoSEQ 96-well plates, and each plate served as one replicate. For sorted subsets, about 210 ng of genomic DNA, equivalent to tens of thousands of T cell genomes, went into each replicate PCR. Purified libraries were measured with a Qubit 3.0 fluorometer, size-checked on a Bioanalyzer 2100, and measured again with the KAPA Library Quantification kit. Every immunoSEQ 96-well plate was sequenced on a dedicated single-read 150-cycle Illumina NextSeq 550 flow cell. As for the original processing: The immunoSEQ output contained only junctional sequences without quality scores, so filtering could not match that applied to full-length reads. Sequences were annotated with PyIR, a Python wrapper for IgBLAST v1.9, and V/J genes and CDR3 were assigned using IMGT germline references. Reads were removed for weak V/J assignments (E-value above 1e-6), missing CDR3, stop codons, out-of-frame junctions, or ambiguous translated residues. A V3J clonotype was defined by an identical inferred V gene, J gene, and CDR3 amino acid sequence. Percentage overlap between repertoires was computed as shared unique clonotypes divided by the size of the smaller repertoire. Repertoire richness was assessed with RTK rarefaction, the Chao1 estimator, and Recon v2.1 estimates of unobserved clonotypes. For all TCRbeta clonotypes obtained by the gDNA method from a handful of donors, generation probabilities were computed with OLGA. TCRdb holds this immuneACCESS table with in-frame rearrangements only. Some clones are missing; in checked studies, unresolved V genes explain under half, and the rest has no known cause. V and J calls and clone size are as listed in that table; D and trimming were resolved from the DNA. The sample data list about 640,000 clones, and about three quarters of these were observed just once. The ten most abundant clones make up around 1.8% of the sample.

The sequence came from a woman in her twenties or thirties in good health. Source material: memory CD4+ T cells sorted from blood. What the cell subset or site label conveys for this sample: CD45RA-negative fraction. Recombination connected TRBV7-7 to TRBJ2-3; the D gene identity is not certain. The CDR3 loop reads CASSLAETDTQYF. The sequenced DNA: TGTGCCAGCAGCTTAGCAGAGACAGATACGCAGTATTTT.